This T cell receptor (beta chain) stems from a study of PD-L1 blockade in urothelial cancer. Study summary: Atezolizumab therapy began for patients around 2014, dosed at 1,200 mg intravenously every 3 weeks. From 0 to 3 prior chemotherapy regimens had been given to the patients. Reported median T cell count for blood samples was around 150,000.

The data were produced by immunoSEQ multiplex PCR, yet TCRdb's version contains in-frame clones alone and is incomplete. There are approximately 48,000 clones in the sample; about 83% occur only once, and around 15% lies in the top ten. General study findings and limits: A pretreatment blood TCR clonality that fell below the median predicted better progression-free and overall survival.

The CDR3 runs 20 residues. The germline gives CDR1 MGHRA, CDR2 YSYEKL. The V segment lost 3 bases and the J segment 4 bases; nucleotides outside the gene matches: 19. This clone was observed once. The target antigen is unknown. The time point here: pretreatment peripheral blood. The chain employs TRBV4-1 and TRBJ1-3; 9 bases are a match to TRBD1. This sequence originates from a woman aged 55-69 years with urothelial cancer. Here the sequenced sample was PBMCs, taken around atezolizumab (anti-PD-L1) treatment. The CDR3 protein is CASSQSAPGQGVVQGNTIYF. The DNA for the CDR3 is TGCGCCAGCAGCCAGTCAGCGCCGGGACAGGGAGTTGTGCAGGGAAACACCATATATTTT.